A single T cell receptor (beta chain) is shown here with its context. These data are taken from a study of blood T cell repertoires in COVID-19. About the research overall: Samples came from the United States, Italy and Spain, spanning acute and convalescent COVID-19. From T cells, B-cell-depleted T cells, or PBMCs came the material, which was cDNA or gDNA.

CDR3 length: 12 residues. The V end was cut by 3 bases, the J end by 10 bases, with 11 bases between. Germline CDR1 is LGHDT and CDR2 is YNNKEL (reference sequence). In the source study's methods: Amplifying reference gene primers gave estimates of nucleated cell counts. Produced via immunoSEQ multiplex PCR; TCRdb's table is partial and in-frame only. The D gene and trimming were derived from the DNA, and the V and J assignments and clone size from that table. The top ten hold more than 35% of the sample, which has approximately 120,000 clones, 79% seen once. This receptor was taken from a man aged 35 to 55 with active or convalescent COVID-19. Sample: peripheral blood. This chain connects TRBV3-1 (or the pseudogene TRBV3-2) to TRBJ2-3; D gene uncertain. The CDR3 region is CASSQVSQAQYF. As DNA, the CDR3 is TGTGCCAGCAGCCAGGTCTCCCAGGCGCAGTATTTT.